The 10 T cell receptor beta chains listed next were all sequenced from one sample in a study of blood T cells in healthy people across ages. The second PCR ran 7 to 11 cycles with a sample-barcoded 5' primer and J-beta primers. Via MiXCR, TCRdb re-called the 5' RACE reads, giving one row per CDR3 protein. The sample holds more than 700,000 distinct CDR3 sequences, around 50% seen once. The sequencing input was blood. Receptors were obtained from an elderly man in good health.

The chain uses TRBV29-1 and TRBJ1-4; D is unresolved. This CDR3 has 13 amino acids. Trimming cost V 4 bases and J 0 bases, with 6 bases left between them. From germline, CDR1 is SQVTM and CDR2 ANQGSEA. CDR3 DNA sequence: TGCAGCGTTGGGCAGGCAACTAATGAAAAACTGTTTTTT. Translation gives CSVGQATNEKLFF.

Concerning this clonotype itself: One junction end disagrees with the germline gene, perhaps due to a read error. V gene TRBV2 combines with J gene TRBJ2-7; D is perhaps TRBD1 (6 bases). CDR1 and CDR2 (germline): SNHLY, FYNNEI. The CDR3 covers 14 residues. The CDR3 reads CASNEYRAGYEQYF. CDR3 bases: TGTGCCAGCAATGAATACAGGGCGGGCTACGAGCAGTACTTC. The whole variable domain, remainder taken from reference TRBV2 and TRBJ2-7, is EPEVTQTPSHQVTQMGQEVILRCVPISNHLYFYWYRQILGQKVEFLVSFYNNEISEKSEIFDDQFSVERPDGSNFTLKIRSTKLEDSAMYFCASNEYRAGYEQYFGPGTRLTVT.

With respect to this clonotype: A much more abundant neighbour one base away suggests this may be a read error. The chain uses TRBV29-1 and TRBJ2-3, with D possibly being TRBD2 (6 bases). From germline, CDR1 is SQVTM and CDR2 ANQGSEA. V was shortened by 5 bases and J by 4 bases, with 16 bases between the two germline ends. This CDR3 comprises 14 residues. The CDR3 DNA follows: TGCAGCGTTACCGGGAGAGGAGGGGCAGATACGCAGTATTTT. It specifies CSVTGRGGADTQYF.

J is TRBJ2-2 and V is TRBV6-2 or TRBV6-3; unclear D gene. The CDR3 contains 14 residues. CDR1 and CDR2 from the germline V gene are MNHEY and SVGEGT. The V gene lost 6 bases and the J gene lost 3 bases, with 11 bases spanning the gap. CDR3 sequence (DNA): TGTGCCAGCAGCGGCCATGACCACACCGGGGAGCTGTTTTTT. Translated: CASSGHDHTGELFF.

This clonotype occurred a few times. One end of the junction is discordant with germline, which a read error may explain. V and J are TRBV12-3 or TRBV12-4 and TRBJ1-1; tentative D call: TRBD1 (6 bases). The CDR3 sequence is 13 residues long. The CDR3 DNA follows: TGTGCCAGCAATTGGGAACAGGGAACTGGAGCTTTCTTT. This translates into CASNWEQGTGAFF.

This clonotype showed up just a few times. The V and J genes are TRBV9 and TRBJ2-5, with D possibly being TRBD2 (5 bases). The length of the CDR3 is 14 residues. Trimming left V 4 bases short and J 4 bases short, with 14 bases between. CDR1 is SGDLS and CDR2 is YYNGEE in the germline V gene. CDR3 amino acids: CASSPLVDGETQYF. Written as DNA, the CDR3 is TGTGCCAGCAGCCCACTAGTGGATGGAGAGACCCAGTACTTC.

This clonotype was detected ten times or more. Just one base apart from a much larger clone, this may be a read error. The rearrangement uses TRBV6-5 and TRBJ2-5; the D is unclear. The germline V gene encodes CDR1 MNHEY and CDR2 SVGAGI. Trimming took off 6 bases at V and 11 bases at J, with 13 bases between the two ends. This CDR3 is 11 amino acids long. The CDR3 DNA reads TGTGCCAGCAGGAGTTCCAATGAGCAGTACTTC. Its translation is CASRSSNEQYF.

The CDR3 loop is CSAGDRASEAFF. DNA for the CDR3: TGCAGTGCTGGGGACAGGGCTTCTGAAGCTTTCTTT. The V gene is TRBV20-1, the J gene TRBJ1-1; 9 positions agree with TRBD1. With 5 bases clipped from V and 6 bases from J, the junction kept 4 bases outside the gene matches. Germline values: CDR1 DFQATT, CDR2 SNEGSKA (reference sequence). This CDR3 has 12 residues.

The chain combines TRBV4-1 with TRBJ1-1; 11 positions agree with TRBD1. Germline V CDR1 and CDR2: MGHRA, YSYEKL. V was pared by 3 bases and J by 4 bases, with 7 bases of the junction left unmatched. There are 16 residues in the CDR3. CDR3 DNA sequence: TGCGCCAGCAGCCAGCACCGGGACAGGGGGTCCACTGAAGCTTTCTTT. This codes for CASSQHRDRGSTEAFF.

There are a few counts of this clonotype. DNA for the CDR3: TGTGCCACCCCGGGACTCTGTCAGCATGAGCAGTTCTTC. Amino acids: CATPGLCQHEQFF. The gene calls are TRBV21-1 and TRBJ2-1; the table's D call, TRBD2, was not checked against the DNA. TRBV21-1 is shown as a pseudogene. The CDR3 length is 13 residues.